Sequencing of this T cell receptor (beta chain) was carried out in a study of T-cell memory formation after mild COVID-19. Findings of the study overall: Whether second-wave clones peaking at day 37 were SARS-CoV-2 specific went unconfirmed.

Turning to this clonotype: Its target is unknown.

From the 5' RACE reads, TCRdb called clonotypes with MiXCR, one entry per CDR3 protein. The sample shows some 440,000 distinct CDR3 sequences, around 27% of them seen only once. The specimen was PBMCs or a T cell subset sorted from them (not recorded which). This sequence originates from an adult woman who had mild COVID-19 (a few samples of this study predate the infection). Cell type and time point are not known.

CDR3 region: CASSDLPEQFF. Written as DNA, the CDR3 is TGTGCCAGCAGTGATTTACCAGAGCAGTTCTTC. This chain connects TRBV2 to TRBJ2-1; unclear D gene. The germline V and J ends were trimmed by 3 bases and 10 bases, with 7 bases remaining between them. Germline loops: CDR1 SNHLY, CDR2 FYNNEI. The CDR3 spans 11 residues.